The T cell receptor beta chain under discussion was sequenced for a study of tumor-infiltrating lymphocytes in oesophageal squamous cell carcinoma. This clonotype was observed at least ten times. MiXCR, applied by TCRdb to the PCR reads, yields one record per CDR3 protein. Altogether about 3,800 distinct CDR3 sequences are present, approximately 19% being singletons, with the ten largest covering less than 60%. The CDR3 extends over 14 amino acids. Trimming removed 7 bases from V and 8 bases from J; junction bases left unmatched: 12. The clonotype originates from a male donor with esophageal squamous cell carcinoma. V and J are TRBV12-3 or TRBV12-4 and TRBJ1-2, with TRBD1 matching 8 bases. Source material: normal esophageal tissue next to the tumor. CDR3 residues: CASTPPDRGKGYTF. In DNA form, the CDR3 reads TGTGCCAGCACCCCGCCTGACAGGGGCAAGGGCTACACCTTC.